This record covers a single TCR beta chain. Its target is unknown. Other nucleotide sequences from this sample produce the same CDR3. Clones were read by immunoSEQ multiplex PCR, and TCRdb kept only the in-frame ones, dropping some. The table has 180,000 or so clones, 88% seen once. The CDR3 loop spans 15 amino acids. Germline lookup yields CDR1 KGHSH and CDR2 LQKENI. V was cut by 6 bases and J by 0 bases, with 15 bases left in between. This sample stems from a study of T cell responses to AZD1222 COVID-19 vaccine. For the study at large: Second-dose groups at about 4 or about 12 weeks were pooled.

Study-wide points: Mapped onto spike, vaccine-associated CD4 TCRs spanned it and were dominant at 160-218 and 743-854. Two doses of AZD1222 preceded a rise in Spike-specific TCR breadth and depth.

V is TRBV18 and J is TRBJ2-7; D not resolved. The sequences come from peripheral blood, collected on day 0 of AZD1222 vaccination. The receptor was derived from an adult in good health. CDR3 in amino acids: CASSPGGRSSYEQYF. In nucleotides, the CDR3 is TGTGCCAGCTCTCCAGGCGGACGTAGCTCCTACGAGCAGTACTTC. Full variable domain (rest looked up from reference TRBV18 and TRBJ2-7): NAGVMQNPRHLVRRRGQEARLRCSPMKGHSHVYWYRQLPEEGLKFMVYLQKENIIDESGMPKERFSAEFPKEGPSILRIQQVVRGDSAAYFCASSPGGRSSYEQYFGPGTRLTVT.